This TCR beta chain stems from a study of cytomegalovirus exposure and HLA in healthy donors. Whole-study results and caveats: Testing in vitro showed a few CMV-associated chains specific for CMV antigens. Associated with cytomegalovirus, according to the listing, were 150 to 200 TCR beta chains. Most TCR sequences were rare, but some public TCRs occurred in many donors.

The CDR3 spans 14 residues. CDR1 and CDR2 (germline): MNHEY, SMNVEV (reference sequence). V lost 7 bases, J lost 4 bases, and 7 bases stayed unmatched. The data were produced by immunoSEQ multiplex PCR, yet TCRdb's version contains in-frame clones alone and is incomplete. Altogether roughly 120,000 clones are present, 88% being singletons, with the ten largest covering about 2%. With regard to this clone: Antigen unknown.

A 120-subject validation cohort, separate from the approximately 700-subject first cohort, supplied the donors. The receptor's source is a woman aged 18-29 years in good health and CMV-seronegative. Material: PBMCs. The chain employs TRBV27 and TRBJ2-1; 7 positions agree with TRBD2. DNA of the CDR3: TGTGCCAGCACAACTAGCGTCCAATACAATGAGCAGTTCTTC. Translating gives CASTTSVQYNEQFF.